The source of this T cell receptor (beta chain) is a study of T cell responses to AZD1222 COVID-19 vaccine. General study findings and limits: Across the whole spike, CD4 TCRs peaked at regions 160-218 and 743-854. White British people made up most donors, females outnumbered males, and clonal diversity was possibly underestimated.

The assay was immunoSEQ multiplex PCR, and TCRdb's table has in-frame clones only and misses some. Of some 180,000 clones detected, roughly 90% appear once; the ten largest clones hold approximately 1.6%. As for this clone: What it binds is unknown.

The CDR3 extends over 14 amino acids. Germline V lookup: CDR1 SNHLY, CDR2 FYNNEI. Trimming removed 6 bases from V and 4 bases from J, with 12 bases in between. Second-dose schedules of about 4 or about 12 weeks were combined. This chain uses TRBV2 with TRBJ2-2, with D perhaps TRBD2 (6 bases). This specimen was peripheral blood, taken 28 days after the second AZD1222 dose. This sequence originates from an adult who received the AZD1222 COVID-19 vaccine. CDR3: CASREGRVTGELFF. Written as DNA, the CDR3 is TGTGCCAGCAGGGAGGGGCGGGTCACCGGGGAGCTGTTTTTT.